This passage covers 14 T cell receptor beta chains from one sample sequenced in a study of early T cells in non-severe SARS-CoV-2 infection. MiXCR, applied by TCRdb to the 5' RACE reads, yields one record per CDR3 protein. This sample has 80,000 or so distinct CDR3 sequences, with more than 12% found just once. The sequenced material came from whole blood. The receptors come from an adult who was a healthcare worker with PCR-confirmed SARS-CoV-2 infection or an uninfected control (not recorded which).

J is TRBJ2-1 and V is TRBV4-1, with a tentative D call TRBD1 (5 bases). From germline, CDR1 is MGHRA and CDR2 YSYEKL. Trimming left V 0 bases short and J 4 bases short, with 13 bases between. The CDR3 consists of 16 residues. CDR3 sequence reads: CASSQEGRQSYNEQFF. For the CDR3, the DNA is TGCGCCAGCAGCCAAGAAGGGCGACAGAGTTACAATGAGCAGTTCTTC.

This clonotype was seen a handful of times. The CDR3 region has the DNA TGTGCCAGCAGCTCGAGGAGAAACAGGGGGCTCTCCTACGAGCAGTACTTC. It is translated as CASSSRRNRGLSYEQYF. The chain uses TRBV7-2 and TRBJ2-7, with 9 bases identical to TRBD1. Germline CDR1 reads SGHTA; CDR2 reads FQGNSA. This CDR3 is built from 17 residues. The V gene end was trimmed by 4 bases and the J gene end by 0 bases; junction bases not matched to a gene: 10.

In this sample, this clonotype turned up many times. The chain uses TRBV20-1 and TRBJ2-3, with D possibly being TRBD2 (5 bases). The CDR3 sequence is 15 residues long. Trimming removed 0 bases from V and 6 bases from J, with 16 bases in between. Germline loops: CDR1 DFQATT, CDR2 SNEGSKA (reference sequence). CDR3 DNA sequence: TGCAGTGCTAGAGATGTCGGTAGCGTGGGGGATACGCAGTATTTT. Translated, it gives CSARDVGSVGDTQYF.

Concerning this clonotype itself: The germline gene is not matched at one end of the junction; a read error may be the cause. The rearrangement uses TRBV7-6 and TRBJ2-1; 10 bases fit TRBD2. Germline assignment: CDR1 SGHVS and CDR2 FNYEAQ. The CDR3 covers 15 residues. This chain's CDR3 is CVSSLGTSVYNEQFF. CDR3 nucleotides: TGTGTCAGCAGCTTAGGGACTAGCGTTTACAATGAGCAGTTCTTC.

The table lists this clonotype with many counts. The chain links TRBV28 to TRBJ1-1; D possibly corresponds to TRBD1 (5 bases). This CDR3 is built from 13 residues. Trimming pared 7 bases from V and 3 bases from J, leaving 12 bases between. CDR1 MDHEN and CDR2 SYDVKM come from the germline V gene. DNA for the CDR3: TGTGCCAGCATTCGGGGCTTGGACACTGAAGCTTTCTTT. Residues: CASIRGLDTEAFF.

In DNA form, the CDR3 reads TGCAGTGCTAGACCGGCGGGGTTGAGCACCGGGGAGCTGTTTTTT. Its protein is CSARPAGLSTGELFF. This chain uses TRBV20-1 with TRBJ2-2; maybe TRBD2 (6 bases). This CDR3 has 15 amino acids. The germline V gene has CDR1 DFQATT and CDR2 SNEGSKA (reference sequence). V was shortened by 2 bases and J by 4 bases, with 14 bases between the two germline ends.

This clonotype was counted only a few times. The chain links TRBV6-5 to TRBJ2-1; D uncertain. V lost 7 bases, J lost 7 bases, and 17 bases lay in between. Per germline, CDR1 MNHEY and CDR2 SVGAGI. This CDR3 contains 14 residues. The CDR3 coding sequence is TGTGCCAGCATCCCGGACCCCGCTGGGAATGAGCAGTTCTTC. Its protein product is CASIPDPAGNEQFF.

The gene calls are TRBV13 and TRBJ1-5; TRBD1 agrees at 7 bases. Germline loops: CDR1 PRHDT, CDR2 FYEKMQ (reference sequence). CDR3 size: 16 residues. J lost 2 bases, V lost 2 bases, and 6 bases had no gene match. In nucleotides, the CDR3 is TGTGCCAGCAGCTTACGACAGGGTAGAGGCAATCAGCCCCAGCATTTT. It encodes CASSLRQGRGNQPQHF.

This clonotype was counted ten times or more. J is TRBJ2-1 and V is TRBV18, with 16 bases fitting TRBD2. The junction had 7 bases not matched to a gene; V was cut back by 3 bases and J by 5 bases. This CDR3 contains 18 residues. Germline lookup yields CDR1 KGHSH and CDR2 LQKENI. The chain's CDR3 is CASSPGLAGGQENNEQFF. The CDR3 region has the DNA TGTGCCAGCTCACCGGGACTAGCGGGGGGGCAGGAAAACAATGAGCAGTTCTTC.

This clonotype was counted only a few times. The rearrangement links TRBV5-1 to TRBJ2-5, with no clear D. The germline CDR1 and CDR2 sequences are SGHRS and YFSETQ. The V end lost 0 bases, the J end lost 1 base, and 7 bases lay between the germline ends. CDR3 size: 14 residues. The CDR3 loop is CASSLGRIQETQYF. Written as DNA, the CDR3 is TGCGCCAGCAGCTTGGGCAGAATCCAAGAGACCCAGTACTTC.

The chain couples TRBV9 to TRBJ2-1; 7 bases match TRBD2. CDR1 is SGDLS and CDR2 is YYNGEE in the germline V gene. There are 16 residues in the CDR3. J gave up 9 bases and V 4 bases, and 16 bases lay outside the gene matches. The chain's CDR3 is CASSPGVAGTWGEQFF. CDR3 in DNA: TGTGCCAGCAGCCCCGGGGTAGCGGGCACCTGGGGTGAGCAGTTCTTC. Combining the CDR3 with reference TRBV9 and TRBJ2-1 gives the whole variable domain DSGVTQTPKHLITATGQRVTLRCSPRSGDLSVYWYQQSLDQGLQFLIQYYNGEERAKGNILERFSAQQFPDLHSELNLSSLELGDSALYFCASSPGVAGTWGEQFFGPGTRLTVL.

This clonotype was counted between two and nine times. The J gene is TRBJ2-7, the V gene TRBV11-2; maybe TRBD1 (6 bases). The V and J ends lost 5 bases and 7 bases respectively, with 18 bases between them. The CDR3 loop spans 14 amino acids. The germline V gene encodes CDR1 SGHAT and CDR2 FQNNGV. CDR3 DNA: TGTGCCAGCAGCCTCATCCGGGACAAAGGGGAGCAGTACTTC. Amino acid sequence: CASSLIRDKGEQYF.

This clonotype was counted only a few times. This rearrangement joins TRBV12-3 or TRBV12-4 to TRBJ1-5; 12 bases map to TRBD1. J was trimmed by 0 bases and V by 6 bases; bases with no gene match: 9. The CDR3 length is 18 residues. Here the CDR3 reads CASRPGTGGRNSNQPQHF. In nucleotides, the CDR3 is TGTGCCAGCAGGCCCGGGACAGGGGGCCGGAATAGCAATCAGCCCCAGCATTTT.

V and J are TRBV29-1 and TRBJ2-5; D call uncertain. This CDR3 comprises 12 residues. Germline V gives CDR1 SQVTM, CDR2 ANQGSEA. The V end was cut by 0 bases, the J end by 3 bases, with 5 bases between. The CDR3 sequence: CSVEDREETQYF. In nucleotides, the CDR3 is TGCAGCGTTGAAGACCGGGAAGAGACCCAGTACTTC. Filled out from reference TRBV29-1 and TRBJ2-5, the complete variable domain reads SAVISQKPSRDICQRGTSLTIQCQVDSQVTMMFWYRQQPGQSLTLIATANQGSEATYESGFVIDKFPISRPNLTFSTLTVSNMSPEDSSIYLCSVEDREETQYFGPGTRLLVL.